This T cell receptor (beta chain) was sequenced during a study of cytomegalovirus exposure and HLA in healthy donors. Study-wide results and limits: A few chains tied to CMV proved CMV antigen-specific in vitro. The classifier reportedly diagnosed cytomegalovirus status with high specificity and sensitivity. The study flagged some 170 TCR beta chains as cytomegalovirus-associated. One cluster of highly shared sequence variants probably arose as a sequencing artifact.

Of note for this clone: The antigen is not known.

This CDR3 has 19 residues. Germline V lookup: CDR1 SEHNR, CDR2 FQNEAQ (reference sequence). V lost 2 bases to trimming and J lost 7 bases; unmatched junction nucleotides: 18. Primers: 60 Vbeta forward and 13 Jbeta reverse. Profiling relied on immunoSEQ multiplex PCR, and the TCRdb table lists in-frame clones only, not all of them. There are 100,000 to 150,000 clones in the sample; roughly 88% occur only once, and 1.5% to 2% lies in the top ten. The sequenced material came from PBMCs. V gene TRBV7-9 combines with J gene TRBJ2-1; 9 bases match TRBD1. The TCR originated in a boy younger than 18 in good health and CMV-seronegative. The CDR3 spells CASSLPKTPGQGRRNEQFF. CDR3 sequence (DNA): TGTGCCAGCAGCTTACCGAAGACCCCGGGACAGGGAAGGCGTAATGAGCAGTTCTTC.